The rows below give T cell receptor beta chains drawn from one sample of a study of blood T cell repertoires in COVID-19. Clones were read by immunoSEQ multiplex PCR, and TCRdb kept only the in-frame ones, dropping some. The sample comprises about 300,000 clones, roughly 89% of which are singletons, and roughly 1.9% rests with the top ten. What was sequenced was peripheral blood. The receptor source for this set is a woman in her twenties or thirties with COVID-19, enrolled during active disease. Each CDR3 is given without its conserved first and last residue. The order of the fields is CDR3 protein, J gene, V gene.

CDR3aa: ARLSWAPRSQAF; j_gene: TRBJ1-1; v_gene: TRBV23-1
CDR3aa: ASSQLAGGQETQY; j_gene: TRBJ2-5; v_gene: TRBV3-1/TRBV3-2
CDR3aa: ASSPGQGAGYEQY; j_gene: TRBJ2-7; v_gene: TRBV9
CDR3aa: ASSLERQLNTEAF; j_gene: TRBJ1-1; v_gene: TRBV7-3
CDR3aa: ASGLITGGTGELF; j_gene: TRBJ2-2; v_gene: TRBV12-5
CDR3aa: ASSEGSGYSGNTIY; j_gene: TRBJ1-3; v_gene: TRBV6-1
CDR3aa: ASSEALRRGTQY; j_gene: TRBJ2-3; v_gene: TRBV2
CDR3aa: ASSPPGRGANTIY; j_gene: TRBJ1-3; v_gene: TRBV18
CDR3aa: AISNGYEQY; j_gene: TRBJ2-7; v_gene: TRBV10-3
CDR3aa: ASSATGGQETQY; j_gene: TRBJ2-5; v_gene: TRBV9
CDR3aa: ASSQGTGGSYNEQF; j_gene: TRBJ2-1; v_gene: TRBV7-2
CDR3aa: ASNFPGNTEAF; j_gene: TRBJ1-1; v_gene: TRBV2
CDR3aa: ASSPTNGPTGELF; j_gene: TRBJ2-2; v_gene: TRBV7-3
CDR3aa: ASSAWTSADTQY; j_gene: TRBJ2-3; v_gene: TRBV7-9
CDR3aa: ASGQNNSPLH; j_gene: TRBJ1-6; v_gene: TRBV2
CDR3aa: ASSMGREETQY; j_gene: TRBJ2-5; v_gene: TRBV19
CDR3aa: ATRTGTGEAF; j_gene: TRBJ1-1; v_gene: TRBV15
CDR3aa: ASTDGQVFQPQH; j_gene: TRBJ1-5; v_gene: TRBV6-5
CDR3aa: ASSYSEDRVNTEAF; j_gene: TRBJ1-1; v_gene: TRBV6-5
CDR3aa: ASSPVPGQSNSPLH; j_gene: TRBJ1-6; v_gene: TRBV18
CDR3aa: ASRADRRNQPQH; j_gene: TRBJ1-5; v_gene: TRBV6-5
CDR3aa: ASSLVGGAPNEQF; j_gene: TRBJ2-1; v_gene: TRBV7-2
CDR3aa: ASSLEGALGSPLH; j_gene: TRBJ1-6; v_gene: TRBV7-2
CDR3aa: ASSYLQGNGYT; j_gene: TRBJ1-2; v_gene: TRBV6-5
CDR3aa: ASGQQGVLGGEAF; j_gene: TRBJ1-1; v_gene: TRBV6-5
CDR3aa: ASRAVPRNEKLF; j_gene: TRBJ1-4; v_gene: TRBV4-1
CDR3aa: ASSSPDGASLQETQY; j_gene: TRBJ2-5; v_gene: TRBV11-2
CDR3aa: ASSDSMRTEGLNTIY; j_gene: TRBJ1-3; v_gene: TRBV6-4
CDR3aa: ASSPDRSLYGYT; j_gene: TRBJ1-2; v_gene: TRBV7-2
CDR3aa: ASSGQIYGYT; j_gene: TRBJ1-2; v_gene: TRBV28
CDR3aa: ASSLWTDELYEQY; j_gene: TRBJ2-7; v_gene: TRBV7-2
CDR3aa: ASSRVGTRYEKLF; j_gene: TRBJ1-4; v_gene: TRBV9
CDR3aa: ASSRVYNYGYT; j_gene: TRBJ1-2; v_gene: TRBV27
CDR3aa: ASSYSSGNQETQY; j_gene: TRBJ2-5; v_gene: TRBV6-5
CDR3aa: ASSTGLAGYNEQF; j_gene: TRBJ2-1; v_gene: TRBV18
CDR3aa: ASSSPATLSYNEQF; j_gene: TRBJ2-1; v_gene: TRBV18
CDR3aa: ASSSQDRGRFYGYT; j_gene: TRBJ1-2; v_gene: TRBV13
CDR3aa: SVSGVSSYEQY; j_gene: TRBJ2-7; v_gene: TRBV29-1
CDR3aa: ASSFQGVRGYT; j_gene: TRBJ1-2; v_gene: TRBV6-5
CDR3aa: ASSQDGRPGETQY; j_gene: TRBJ2-5; v_gene: TRBV4-3
CDR3aa: ASSLQGGTYGYT; j_gene: TRBJ1-2; v_gene: TRBV25-1
CDR3aa: ASSRGTGNNSPLH; j_gene: TRBJ1-6; v_gene: TRBV9
CDR3aa: ASSQGLSSYNSPLH; j_gene: TRBJ1-6; v_gene: TRBV3-1/TRBV3-2
CDR3aa: ASSFGLRTDTQY; j_gene: TRBJ2-3; v_gene: TRBV27
CDR3aa: ASSQEGVGYGYT; j_gene: TRBJ1-2; v_gene: TRBV4-1
CDR3aa: ASTFLANEQF; j_gene: TRBJ2-1; v_gene: TRBV12-3/TRBV12-4
CDR3aa: ASSVQGEPNRYGYT; j_gene: TRBJ1-2; v_gene: TRBV19
CDR3aa: ASSSEDSDYGYT; j_gene: TRBJ1-2; v_gene: TRBV6-5
CDR3aa: ASSLQGLADEQY; j_gene: TRBJ2-7; v_gene: TRBV5-6
CDR3aa: ASSTDRLGQPQH; j_gene: TRBJ1-5; v_gene: TRBV19
CDR3aa: ASSPQGAPGSPLH; j_gene: TRBJ1-6; v_gene: TRBV9
CDR3aa: ASPSLNTGELF; j_gene: TRBJ2-2; v_gene: TRBV18
CDR3aa: ASSRDRNTEAF; j_gene: TRBJ1-1; v_gene: TRBV7-9
CDR3aa: ASSFGTGDNQPQH; j_gene: TRBJ1-5; v_gene: TRBV7-8
CDR3aa: ASSWGAGGGNEQF; j_gene: TRBJ2-1; v_gene: TRBV5-4
CDR3aa: ASSLTGANTEAF; j_gene: TRBJ1-1; v_gene: TRBV27
CDR3aa: ASSPPLEKTQY; j_gene: TRBJ2-5; v_gene: TRBV18